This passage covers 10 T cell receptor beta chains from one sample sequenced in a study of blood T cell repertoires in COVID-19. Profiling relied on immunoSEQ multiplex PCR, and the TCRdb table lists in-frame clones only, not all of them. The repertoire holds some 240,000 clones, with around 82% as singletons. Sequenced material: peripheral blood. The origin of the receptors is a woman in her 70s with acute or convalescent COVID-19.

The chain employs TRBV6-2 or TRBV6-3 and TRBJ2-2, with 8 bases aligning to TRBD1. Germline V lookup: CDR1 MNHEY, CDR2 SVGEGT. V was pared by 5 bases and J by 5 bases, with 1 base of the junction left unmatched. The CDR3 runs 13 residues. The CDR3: CASSTGGTGELFF. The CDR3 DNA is TGTGCCAGCAGTACAGGGGGAACCGGGGAGCTGTTTTTT.

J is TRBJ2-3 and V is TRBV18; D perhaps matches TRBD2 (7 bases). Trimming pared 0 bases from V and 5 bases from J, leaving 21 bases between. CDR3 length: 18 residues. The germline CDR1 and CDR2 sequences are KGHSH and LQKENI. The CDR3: CASSPPRGSIGGGDTQYF. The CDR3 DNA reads TGTGCCAGCTCACCACCGCGGGGGTCAATCGGGGGCGGAGATACGCAGTATTTT.

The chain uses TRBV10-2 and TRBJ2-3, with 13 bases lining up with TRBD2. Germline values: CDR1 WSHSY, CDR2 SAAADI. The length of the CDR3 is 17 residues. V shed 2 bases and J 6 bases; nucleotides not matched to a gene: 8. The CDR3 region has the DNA TGCGCCAGCAGTGAGGCGACACTAGCGGGGGGGCGGGATACGCAGTATTTT. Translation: CASSEATLAGGRDTQYF.

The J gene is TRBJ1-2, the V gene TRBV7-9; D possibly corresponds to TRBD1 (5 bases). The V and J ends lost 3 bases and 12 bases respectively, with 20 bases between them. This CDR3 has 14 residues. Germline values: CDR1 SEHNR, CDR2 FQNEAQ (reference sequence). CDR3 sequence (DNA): TGTGCCAGCAGCTTGGACCTTATGAAGGGGAGGAACACCTTC. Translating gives CASSLDLMKGRNTF.

The CDR3 here is CASSRGGDPNQPQHF. The CDR3 region has the DNA TGTGCCAGTAGCCGCGGGGGGGACCCTAATCAGCCCCAGCATTTT. The chain carries TRBV19 and TRBJ1-5, with D maybe TRBD1 (5 bases). The CDR3 consists of 15 residues. CDR1 is LNHDA, CDR2 SQIVND, per germline (reference sequence). The V end lost 6 bases, the J end lost 4 bases, and 16 bases lay between the germline ends.

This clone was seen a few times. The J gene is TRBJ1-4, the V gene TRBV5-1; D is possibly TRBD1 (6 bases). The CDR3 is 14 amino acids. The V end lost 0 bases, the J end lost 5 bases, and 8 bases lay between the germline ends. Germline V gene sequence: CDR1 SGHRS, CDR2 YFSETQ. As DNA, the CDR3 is TGCGCCAGCAGCTTGGGACAGGAGAATGAAAAACTGTTTTTT. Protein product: CASSLGQENEKLFF.

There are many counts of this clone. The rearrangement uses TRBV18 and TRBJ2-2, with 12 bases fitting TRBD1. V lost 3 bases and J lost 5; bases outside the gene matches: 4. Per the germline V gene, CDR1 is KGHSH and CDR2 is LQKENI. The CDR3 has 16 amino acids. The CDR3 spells CASSPPGQGATGELFF. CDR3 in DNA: TGTGCCAGCTCACCCCCGGGACAGGGGGCGACCGGGGAGCTGTTTTTT.

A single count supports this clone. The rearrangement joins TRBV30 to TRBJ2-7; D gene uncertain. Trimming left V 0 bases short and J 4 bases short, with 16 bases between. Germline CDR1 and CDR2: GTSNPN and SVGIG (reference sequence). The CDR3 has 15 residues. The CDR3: CAWSVQPGKIYEQYF. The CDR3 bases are TGTGCCTGGAGTGTACAGCCCGGCAAAATATACGAGCAGTACTTC.

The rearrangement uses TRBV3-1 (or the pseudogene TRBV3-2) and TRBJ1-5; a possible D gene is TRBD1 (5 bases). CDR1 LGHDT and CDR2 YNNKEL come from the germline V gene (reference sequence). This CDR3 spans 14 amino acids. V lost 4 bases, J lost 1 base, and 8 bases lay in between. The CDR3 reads CASSRDRSNQPQHF. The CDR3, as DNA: TGTGCCAGCAGCCGAGACAGAAGCAATCAGCCCCAGCATTTT.

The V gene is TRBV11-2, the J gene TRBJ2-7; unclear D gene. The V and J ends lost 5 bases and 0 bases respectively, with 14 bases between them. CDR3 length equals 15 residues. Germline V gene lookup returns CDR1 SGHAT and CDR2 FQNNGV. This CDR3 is CASSENMGSSYEQYF. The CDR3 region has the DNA TGTGCCAGCAGCGAAAACATGGGCAGCTCCTACGAGCAGTACTTC.